This record concerns one T cell receptor (beta chain) sequence. Authors' data handling: Amplification with reference gene primers provided the estimates of nucleated cell counts. The assay was immunoSEQ multiplex PCR, and TCRdb's table has in-frame clones only and misses some. Clonal size and the V and J genes are those of that table, whereas D and trimming came from the DNA. The table has about 140,000 clones, 60% to 80% seen once. The data are from a study of blood T cell repertoires in COVID-19. The wider study: Acute-phase and convalescent COVID-19 samples originated in the United States, Italy and Spain. Sample material is recorded as cDNA or gDNA derived from T cells, B-cell-depleted T cells, or PBMCs.

V gave up 10 bases and J gave up 8 bases; unmatched junction bases: 9. Germline CDR1 and CDR2: MNHEY and SVGAGI. This CDR3 has 13 amino acids. The chain combines TRBV6-5 with TRBJ1-4; 8 bases are a match to TRBD1. The origin of this receptor is a woman between 50 and 59 years old with active or convalescent COVID-19. Sequenced material: peripheral blood. The CDR3: CATGTGGSEKLFF. CDR3 nucleotide sequence: TGTGCCACGGGGACAGGCGGGTCCGAAAAACTGTTTTTT.